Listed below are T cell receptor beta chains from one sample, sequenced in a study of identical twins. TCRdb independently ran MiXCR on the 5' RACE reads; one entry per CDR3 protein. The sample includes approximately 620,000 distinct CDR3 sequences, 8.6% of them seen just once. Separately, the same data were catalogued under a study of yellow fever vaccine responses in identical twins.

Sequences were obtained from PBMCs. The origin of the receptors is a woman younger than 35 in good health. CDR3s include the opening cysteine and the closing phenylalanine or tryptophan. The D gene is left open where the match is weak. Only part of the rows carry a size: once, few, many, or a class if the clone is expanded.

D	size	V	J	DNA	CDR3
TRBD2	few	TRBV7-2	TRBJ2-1	TGTGCCAGCAGCCAGACTAGCGGGGGGGTCAGGGAGCAGTTCTTC	CASSQTSGGVREQFF
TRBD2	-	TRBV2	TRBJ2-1	TGTGCCAGCAGTGTCCTAGCGGAGACCGCCTACAATGAGCAGTTCTTC	CASSVLAETAYNEQFF
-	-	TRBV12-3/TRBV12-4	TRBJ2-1	TGTGCCAGCAGACCCCGGGGAGCCTTCTCCTACAATGAGCAGTTCTTC	CASRPRGAFSYNEQFF
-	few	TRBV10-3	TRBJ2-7	TGTGCCATCAGTGAGCAGGGTTACGAGCAGTACTTC	CAISEQGYEQYF
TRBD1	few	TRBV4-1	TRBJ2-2	TGCGCCAGCAGACGGACAGGGGGCCCCGGGGAGCTGTTTTTT	CASRRTGGPGELFF
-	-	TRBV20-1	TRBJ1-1	TGCAGTGCTAGAGGGTTCACGGGACGGTCCACTGAAGCTTTCTTT	CSARGFTGRSTEAFF
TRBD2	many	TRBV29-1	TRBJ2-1	TGCAGCGTCCAAGGACTAGCGGGAGCTTGGAATGAGCAGTTCTTC	CSVQGLAGAWNEQFF
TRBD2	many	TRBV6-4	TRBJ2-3	TGTGCCAGCAGTGAAGTTGGGACTAGCGGCACAGATACGCAGTATTTT	CASSEVGTSGTDTQYF
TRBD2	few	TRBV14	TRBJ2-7	TGTGCCAGCAGCCAAGTTACTAGCGGGAACAAGCAGTACTTC	CASSQVTSGNKQYF
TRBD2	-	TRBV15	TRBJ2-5	TGTGCCACCAGCAGAGGAACGACTAGCCTAGGAAAGACCCAGTACTTC	CATSRGTTSLGKTQYF
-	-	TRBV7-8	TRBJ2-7	TGTGCCAGCAGCATATCCGGGCGCTCCTACGAGCAGTACTTC	CASSISGRSYEQYF
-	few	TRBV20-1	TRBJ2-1	TGCAGTGCGCCATCCGGGAGCTCCTACAATGAGCAGTTCTTC	CSAPSGSSYNEQFF
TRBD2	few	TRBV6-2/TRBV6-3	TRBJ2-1	TGTGCCAGCAGTCTCGAGGTGGGACTAGCGGGTTTTAATGAGTACAACTCCTACAATGAGCAGTTCTTC	CASSLEVGLAGFNEYNSYNEQFF
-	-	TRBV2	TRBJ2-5	TGTGCCAGCACCCACCTTTCGGAGACCCAGTACTTC	CASTHLSETQYF
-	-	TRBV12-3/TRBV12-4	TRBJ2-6	TGTGCCAGCAGTTTTGGACACTTACGCTCTGGGGCCAACGTCCTGACTTTC	CASSFGHLRSGANVLTF
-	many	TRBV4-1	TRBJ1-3	TGCGCCAGCAGCCAAGATTTTGGATCCAGACTCATATATTTT	CASSQDFGSRLIYF
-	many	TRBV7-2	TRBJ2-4	TGTGCCAGCAGCTTAGGGACAGCCAAAAACATTCAGTACTTC	CASSLGTAKNIQYF
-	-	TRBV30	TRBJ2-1	TGTGCCTGGAGTGGGGTCGGGGTTACCTACAATGAGCAGTTCTTC	CAWSGVGVTYNEQFF
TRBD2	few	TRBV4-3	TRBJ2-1	TGCGCCAGCAGCCAAGAAGGAGCGGGAGGACTCAATGAGCAGTTCTTC	CASSQEGAGGLNEQFF
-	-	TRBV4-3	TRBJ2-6	TGCGCCAGCAGCCAAGAAACCTCTGGGGCCAACGTCCTGACTTTC	CASSQETSGANVLTF
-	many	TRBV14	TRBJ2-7	TGTGCCAGCAGCCAAGAGGTACAGGCTTACGAGCAGTACTTC	CASSQEVQAYEQYF
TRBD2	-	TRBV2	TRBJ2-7	TGTGCCAGCAGTGGACTAGCGGGACGAGACGAGCAGTACTTC	CASSGLAGRDEQYF
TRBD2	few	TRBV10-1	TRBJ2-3	TGCGCCAGCAGTGACGGGACTAGCGGGAACACAGATACGCAGTATTTT	CASSDGTSGNTDTQYF
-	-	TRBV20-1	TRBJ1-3	TGCAGTGCTAGAGATTGGGTCTCTGGAAACACCATATATTTT	CSARDWVSGNTIYF
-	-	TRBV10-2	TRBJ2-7	TGCGCCAGCGTCCCGCCGGGTACCTACGAGCAGTACTTC	CASVPPGTYEQYF
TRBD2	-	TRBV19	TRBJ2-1	TGTGCCAGTAGTATTCCCCCCAGCGGGAGTAATTTCGATGAGCAGTTCTTC	CASSIPPSGSNFDEQFF
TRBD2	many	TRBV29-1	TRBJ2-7	TGCAGCGTGGGACTAGCGGGACCCAACTACGAGCAGTACTTC	CSVGLAGPNYEQYF
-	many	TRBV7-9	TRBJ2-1	TGTGCCACTTCCCTTACCTCCGGCAATGAGCAGTTCTTC	CATSLTSGNEQFF
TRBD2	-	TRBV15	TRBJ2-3	TGTGCCACCAGCAGAGGCGCGGGACTAGCGGGAATGGATACGCAGTATTTT	CATSRGAGLAGMDTQYF
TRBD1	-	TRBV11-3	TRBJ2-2	TGTGCCAGCAGCTCCGGGACAGGGGTTTCCGGGGAGCTGTTTTTT	CASSSGTGVSGELFF
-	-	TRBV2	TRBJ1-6	TGTGCCAGCAGAGGGGTGGGAGGGTATAATTCACCCCTCCACTTT	CASRGVGGYNSPLHF
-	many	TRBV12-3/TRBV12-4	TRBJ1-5	TGTGCCAGCAGTTTAGCCGGCTTCAATCAGCCCCAGCATTTT	CASSLAGFNQPQHF
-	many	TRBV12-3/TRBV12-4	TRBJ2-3	TGTGCCAGCAGTTTTCGGCAGGGTCTCACAGATACGCAGTATTTT	CASSFRQGLTDTQYF
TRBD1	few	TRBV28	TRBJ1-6	TGTGCCAGCAGTTTCCCACAGGGGGCAAATAATTCACCCCTCCACTTT	CASSFPQGANNSPLHF
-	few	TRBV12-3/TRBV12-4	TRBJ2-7	TGTGCCAGCAGCCCGGGACAAAAGAGGGTGGGGCAGTACTTC	CASSPGQKRVGQYF
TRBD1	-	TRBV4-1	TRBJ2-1	TGCGCCAGCAGCCAACCGGGACAGGGTGTGAGTGAGCAGTTCTTC	CASSQPGQGVSEQFF
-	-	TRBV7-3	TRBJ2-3	TGTGCCAGCAGCACCGGGGAGAGGGCCACAGATACGCAGTATTTT	CASSTGERATDTQYF
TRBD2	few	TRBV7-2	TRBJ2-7	TGTGCCAGCAGGAAAGGACTAGCGGACTACGAGCAGTACTTC	CASRKGLADYEQYF
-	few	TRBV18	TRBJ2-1	TGTGCCAGCTCACCACTAAAAGGGAATGAGCAGTTCTTC	CASSPLKGNEQFF
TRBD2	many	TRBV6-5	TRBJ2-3	TGTGCCAGCAGCTCCTCAGTGGCGAGCGGGGGCACAGATACGCAGTATTTT	CASSSSVASGGTDTQYF
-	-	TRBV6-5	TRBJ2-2	TGTGCCAGCAGTTGGGACTCGGCCACCGGGGAGCTGTTTTTT	CASSWDSATGELFF
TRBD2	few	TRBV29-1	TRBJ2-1	TGCAGCGTTGAAGTAGGTACTAGCGGGGGCTTCTACAATGAGCAGTTCTTC	CSVEVGTSGGFYNEQFF
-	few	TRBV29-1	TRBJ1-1	TGCAGCGTTCCGGCAGGAGTCAAGAACACTGAAGCTTTCTTT	CSVPAGVKNTEAFF
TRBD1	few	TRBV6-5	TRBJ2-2	TGTGCCAGCAGTTACCGGGGACAGTGGAACACCGGGGAGCTGTTTTTT	CASSYRGQWNTGELFF
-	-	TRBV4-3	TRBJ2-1	TGCGCCAGCAGCCAAGTGACAGCCAGTGAGCAGTTCTTC	CASSQVTASEQFF
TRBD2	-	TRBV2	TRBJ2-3	TGTGCCAGCAGCGGACTAGCGAGTGGTCCAGATACGCAGTATTTT	CASSGLASGPDTQYF
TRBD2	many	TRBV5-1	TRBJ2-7	TGCGCCAGCAGCTTGTCGTCTAGCGGACCTTCCTACGAGCAGTACTTC	CASSLSSSGPSYEQYF
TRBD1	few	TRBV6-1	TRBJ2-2	TGTGCCGCCCGACCCGGGACAGGGGTATCCGGGGAGCTGTTTTTT	CAARPGTGVSGELFF
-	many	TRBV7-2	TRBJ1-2	TGTGCCAGCAGCTTAGGGGCTGGCTATGGCTACACCTTC	CASSLGAGYGYTF
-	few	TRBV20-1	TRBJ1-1	TGCAGTGCTAGGTTATCGATCCGGGGAGGGGGCACTGAAGCTTTCTTT	CSARLSIRGGGTEAFF
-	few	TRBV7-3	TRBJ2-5	TGTGCCAGCAGCTCCCTTGGAGGGGTACGAGAGACCCAGTACTTC	CASSSLGGVRETQYF
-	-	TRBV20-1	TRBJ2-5	TGCAGTGCTAGAGCGGGACTTTTTAACGCGCAAGAGACCCAGTACTTC	CSARAGLFNAQETQYF
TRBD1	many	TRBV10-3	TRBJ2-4	TGTGCCATCAGTGAGTTTACAGGACAGGACATTCAGTACTTC	CAISEFTGQDIQYF
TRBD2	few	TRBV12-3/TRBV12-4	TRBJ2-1	TGTGCCTGCAGTTTATACCCTGGACTAGCGGGAGGGTCTAATGAGCAGTTCTTC	CACSLYPGLAGGSNEQFF
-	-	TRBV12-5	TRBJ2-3	TGTGCTAGTGGTTTGGACAGACCCGCGGATACGCAGTATTTT	CASGLDRPADTQYF
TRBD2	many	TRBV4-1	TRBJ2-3	TGCGCCAGCAGCCACTCCTGGACTAGCAACACAGATACGCAGTATTTT	CASSHSWTSNTDTQYF
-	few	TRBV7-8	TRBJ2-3	TGTGCCAGCAGCTTAGGGCCGGGACGGACAGATACGCAGTATTTT	CASSLGPGRTDTQYF
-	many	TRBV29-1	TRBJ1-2	TGCAGCGTTGAGGTCATCTATGGCTACACCTTC	CSVEVIYGYTF
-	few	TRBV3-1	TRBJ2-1	TGTGCCAGCAGCCAAGTTCAGGGAATCTACAATGAGCAGTTCTTC	CASSQVQGIYNEQFF